What follows are 25 T cell receptor beta chains derived from one specimen sequenced in a study of regulatory T cells in long-lasting Graves disease. This sample's time point: newly diagnosed GD, antithyroid drugs for less than 3 months. From PBMCs, RNA was extracted and then used to make the TCR library. The authors built TCR beta libraries using iRepertoire HTBI primers and Arm-PCR of CDR3 regions. TCRdb redid the calling of the multiplex PCR reads with MiXCR, one entry per CDR3 protein. In the table there are more than 400,000 distinct CDR3 sequences, 16% of which are singletons. This same sample was also part of a study on T cells in Graves' hyperthyroidism and ophthalmopathy.

Here the sequenced sample was peripheral blood mononuclear cells (PBMCs), taken at new diagnosis, from a patient treated with antithyroid drugs. All receptors come from a woman aged 30 to 39 with Graves disease.

This clonotype was detected only a few times. The J gene is TRBJ2-1, the V gene TRBV30; 10 bases align to TRBD2. The V segment lost 3 bases and the J segment 7 bases; nucleotides outside the gene matches: 6. This CDR3 is built from 14 residues. CDR1 is GTSNPN, CDR2 SVGIG, per germline (reference sequence). CDR3 coding DNA: TGTGCCTGGAGCGCTCTAGCGGGAGAGAATGAGCAGTTCTTC. The encoded protein is CAWSALAGENEQFF.

This clonotype has ten or more counts. The rearrangement uses TRBV14 and TRBJ2-1, with TRBD2 matching over 7 bases. The V gene's germline CDR1 is SGHDN and CDR2 FVKESK. This CDR3 contains 14 residues. Losses at the gene ends were 2 bases for V and 8 bases for J; bases not matched to a gene: 6. Here the CDR3 DNA reads TGTGCCAGCAGCCAACCGCGGGAGAGCGATGAGCAGTTCTTC. Residues: CASSQPRESDEQFF.

This clonotype has a count of ten or more. The rearrangement uses TRBV12-3 or TRBV12-4 and TRBJ2-5; possibly TRBD2 for D (5 bases). V was clipped by 1 base and J by 5 bases, with 11 bases between them. The CDR3 is 14 amino acids. CDR3 residues: CASSLDATTETQYF. The CDR3 bases are TGTGCCAGCAGTTTAGATGCGACTACGGAGACCCAGTACTTC.

The chain is built from TRBV10-3 and TRBJ1-1; D gene ambiguous. Between the trimmed V and J ends, which lost 3 bases and 4 bases, there was a span of 9 bases. Germline CDR1 is ENHRY and CDR2 is SYGVKD. The CDR3 runs to 13 residues. The CDR3 nucleotides are TGTGCCATCAGTGAATGGGGAGCCACTGAAGCTTTCTTT. It is translated as CAISEWGATEAFF.

In this sample, this clonotype turned up many times. The rearrangement uses TRBV11-2 and TRBJ2-7; D may be TRBD2 (6 bases). There are 15 residues in the CDR3. The germline V and J ends were trimmed by 4 bases and 4 bases, with 17 bases remaining between them. Per germline, CDR1 SGHAT and CDR2 FQNNGV. CDR3 loop: CASSSLRGRRYEQYF. For the CDR3, the DNA is TGTGCCAGCAGCTCCCTTAGAGGGAGGAGATACGAGCAGTACTTC.

The chain combines TRBV10-3 with TRBJ2-5; 9 bases are shared with TRBD2. Germline V gene lookup returns CDR1 ENHRY and CDR2 SYGVKD. V was pared by 4 bases and J by 4 bases, with 13 bases of the junction left unmatched. The CDR3 has 17 residues. CDR3 region: CAISGGTSSPGGETQYF. The CDR3 DNA reads as TGTGCCATCAGTGGGGGGACTAGCAGTCCAGGGGGAGAGACCCAGTACTTC.

The sample holds many counts of this clonotype. The V and J genes are TRBV7-9 and TRBJ2-2; no reliable D call. Trimming stripped 4 bases from V and 3 bases from J, with 15 bases between. Germline loops: CDR1 SEHNR, CDR2 FQNEAQ (reference sequence). This CDR3 contains 16 residues. As DNA, the CDR3 is TGTGCCAGCAGCTCCTATGGAAGGACGTACACCGGGGAGCTGTTTTTT. It yields the protein CASSSYGRTYTGELFF.

The table lists this clonotype with many counts. This chain links TRBV5-1 with TRBJ2-1; TRBD1 aligns across 7 bases. After removal of 2 bases from V and 1 base from J, the junction contained 3 bases not matched to a gene. The germline V gene has CDR1 SGHRS and CDR2 YFSETQ. The CDR3 is made up of 15 amino acids. The CDR3 sequence is CASSFDRVSYNEQFF. In DNA form, the CDR3 reads TGCGCCAGCAGCTTCGACAGGGTGTCCTACAATGAGCAGTTCTTC.

This clonotype was seen many times. V and J are TRBV28 and TRBJ2-5; 8 positions match TRBD1. V lost 1 base, J lost 6 bases, and 10 bases stayed unmatched. CDR3 length: 16 residues. CDR1 and CDR2 from the germline V gene are MDHEN and SYDVKM. The CDR3 DNA follows: TGTGCCAGCAGTTTATCCGGACAGGGAAGCGCAAAGACCCAGTACTTC. Its protein is CASSLSGQGSAKTQYF.

This clonotype was seen many times. The chain carries TRBV30 and TRBJ2-5, with 9 bases lining up with TRBD2. This CDR3 contains 18 residues. With V trimmed by 2 bases and J by 3 bases, 16 bases remained unmatched. Germline lookup yields CDR1 GTSNPN and CDR2 SVGIG (reference sequence). The CDR3 reads CAWSRLAGAGGPKETQYF. The CDR3 coding sequence is TGTGCCTGGAGTAGACTAGCAGGTGCGGGAGGGCCTAAAGAGACCCAGTACTTC.

This clonotype was recorded at least ten times. The chain joins TRBV28 to TRBJ1-1, with D uncertain. V shed 6 bases and J shed 4 bases, with 12 bases lying between them. This CDR3 comprises 13 residues. Germline CDR1 reads MDHEN; CDR2 reads SYDVKM. This CDR3 reads CASSQSGFTEAFF. Written as DNA, the CDR3 is TGTGCCAGCAGCCAATCCGGGTTCACTGAAGCTTTCTTT. The full variable domain, rest sourced from reference TRBV28 and TRBJ1-1, is DVKVTQSSRYLVKRTGEKVFLECVQDMDHENMFWYRQDPGLGLRLIYFSYDVKMKEKGDIPEGYSVSREKKERFSLILESASTNQTSMYLCASSQSGFTEAFFGQGTRLTVV.

This clonotype appeared many times. As DNA, the CDR3 is TGTGCCAGCAGGCCGGCGGGGGGGGCGTACACTGAAGCTTTCTTT. Amino acids: CASRPAGGAYTEAFF. The V gene is TRBV12-3 or TRBV12-4, the J gene TRBJ1-1; weak D call: TRBD1 (6 bases). Trimming pared 6 bases from V and 3 bases from J, leaving 17 bases between. This CDR3 contains 15 residues.

In its sample, this clonotype was seen a few times. J is TRBJ2-2 and V is TRBV6-1; 7 bases are a match to TRBD1. CDR3 size: 14 residues. The germline CDR1 and CDR2 sequences are MNHNS and SASEGT. The V and J ends lost 9 bases and 6 bases, in that order; junction bases with no gene match: 10. CDR3 sequence (DNA): TGTGCCAGTTATGTCAGGGGGTTTTCCGGGGAGCTGTTTTTT. Translating it yields CASYVRGFSGELFF.

The CDR3: CASSARLAANTGELFF. The DNA of the CDR3 is TGTGCCAGCAGCGCGAGACTAGCGGCGAACACCGGGGAGCTGTTTTTT. The V and J genes are TRBV9 and TRBJ2-2; 9 nucleotides align to TRBD2. The germline V gene has CDR1 SGDLS and CDR2 YYNGEE. The CDR3 has 16 amino acids. The trim removed 3 bases at V and 0 bases at J, leaving 3 bases unmatched. Together with reference TRBV9 and TRBJ2-2, the CDR3 gives the full variable domain: DSGVTQTPKHLITATGQRVTLRCSPRSGDLSVYWYQQSLDQGLQFLIQYYNGEERAKGNILERFSAQQFPDLHSELNLSSLELGDSALYFCASSARLAANTGELFFGEGSRLTVL.

This clonotype was recorded many times. V gene TRBV7-8 combines with J gene TRBJ1-5; D not certain. The CDR3 loop spans 15 amino acids. V was shortened by 7 bases and J by 3 bases, with 16 bases between the two germline ends. From germline, CDR1 is SGHVS and CDR2 FQNEAQ. The CDR3 here is CASTELEGDNQPQHF. CDR3 DNA: TGTGCCAGCACCGAATTAGAGGGTGACAATCAGCCCCAGCATTTT.

In its sample, this clonotype was seen many times. This chain links TRBV11-2 with TRBJ2-3, with D possibly matching TRBD1 (6 bases). The V gene's germline CDR1 is SGHAT and CDR2 FQNNGV. This CDR3 spans 11 amino acids. The V gene lost 1 base and the J gene lost 12 bases, with 8 bases spanning the gap. Here the CDR3 reads CASSLGDNQYF. CDR3 in DNA: TGTGCCAGCAGCTTAGGGGACAATCAGTATTTT.

This clonotype came up once. Possible read error: a much larger clone is one base away. The chain links TRBV7-2 to TRBJ1-2; tentative D call: TRBD1 (5 bases). Per germline, CDR1 SGHTA and CDR2 FQGNSA. The CDR3 is made up of 17 amino acids. This CDR3 reads CASSPGRTGPSNYGSTF. The CDR3, as DNA: TGTGCCAGCAGCCCGGGGAGAACAGGTCCATCTAACTATGGCTCCACCTTC.

This clonotype was detected once. This clone may be a read error of a much larger clone one base away. The chain joins TRBV10-3 to TRBJ1-2; a possible D gene is TRBD1 (5 bases). There are 14 residues in the CDR3. In germline, CDR1 is ENHRY, CDR2 SYGVKD. The CDR3 DNA follows: TGTGCCAGCAGTTACGCCCTCGGGGACTTGGGCTACACCTTC. Translating it yields CASSYALGDLGYTF.

This clonotype was seen a few times. V gene TRBV6-2 or TRBV6-3 combines with J gene TRBJ2-3; 13 positions match TRBD2. The CDR3 has 16 amino acids. Trimming took 4 bases from V and 3 from J; bases not matched to a gene: 4. Looked up from germline, CDR1 is MNHEY and CDR2 is SVGEGT. The CDR3 spells CASSSLTSGRTDTQYF. The CDR3 nucleotides read TGTGCCAGCAGTTCCCTGACTAGCGGGAGGACAGATACGCAGTATTTT.

This clonotype has ten or more counts. The chain carries TRBV29-1 and TRBJ2-7; the match to TRBD2 covers 7 bases. J was trimmed by 6 bases and V by 7 bases; bases with no gene match: 12. The CDR3 has 13 residues. CDR1 and CDR2 (germline): SQVTM, ANQGSEA. The CDR3 sequence is CSAGGEGSGEQYF. For the CDR3, the DNA is TGCAGCGCGGGGGGTGAAGGGAGCGGCGAGCAGTACTTC.

V gene TRBV12-3 or TRBV12-4 combines with J gene TRBJ2-1; either TRBD1 or TRBD2 may fit D (7 bases each). The CDR3 runs to 13 residues. Trimming stripped 5 bases from V and 9 bases from J, with 14 bases between. The DNA of the CDR3 is TGTGCCAGCAGTCCTCCAGGGGGGGGTGAGCAGTTCTTC. Its translation is CASSPPGGGEQFF.

In regard to this clonotype: A clone one base away is much larger, so this may be a read error. CDR3 sequence: CARSLRLEEGDTQYF. Here the CDR3 DNA reads TGTGCCAGGAGCCTCCGACTAGAAGAGGGAGATACGCAGTATTTT. The chain combines TRBV7-2 with TRBJ2-3, with D possibly TRBD2 on 6 matching bases. Germline-derived CDR1 and CDR2 are SGHTA and FQGNSA. V lost 9 bases and J lost 5, with 21 bases in between. The CDR3 extends over 15 amino acids.

This clonotype appeared many times. The chain is built from TRBV29-1 and TRBJ2-1, with D unresolved. CDR3 size: 14 residues. Trimming stripped 3 bases from V and 1 base from J, with 10 bases between. CDR1 is SQVTM, CDR2 ANQGSEA, per germline. The CDR3 loop is CSVDRARSYNEQFF. DNA of the CDR3: TGCAGCGTTGATCGCGCCAGGTCCTACAATGAGCAGTTCTTC.

This clonotype occurred a few times. The chain links TRBV9 to TRBJ2-4, with D perhaps matching TRBD1 (5 bases). There are 14 residues in the CDR3. Looked up from germline, CDR1 is SGDLS and CDR2 is YYNGEE. Trimming stripped 3 bases from V and 3 bases from J, with 10 bases between. CDR3 DNA: TGTGCCAGCAGCGCAGGGTCTAGCAAAAACATTCAGTACTTC. Protein: CASSAGSSKNIQYF.

In its sample, this clonotype was seen many times. The J gene is TRBJ2-7, the V gene TRBV7-2; 13 bases agree with TRBD2. Trimming removed 5 bases from V and 5 bases from J; junction bases left unmatched: 9. Germline CDR1 reads SGHTA; CDR2 reads FQGNSA. The CDR3 has 16 residues. CDR3 in DNA: TGTGCCAGCAGCCTCCGGACTAGCGGGAGCCTCCACGAGCAGTACTTC. Translated, it gives CASSLRTSGSLHEQYF.